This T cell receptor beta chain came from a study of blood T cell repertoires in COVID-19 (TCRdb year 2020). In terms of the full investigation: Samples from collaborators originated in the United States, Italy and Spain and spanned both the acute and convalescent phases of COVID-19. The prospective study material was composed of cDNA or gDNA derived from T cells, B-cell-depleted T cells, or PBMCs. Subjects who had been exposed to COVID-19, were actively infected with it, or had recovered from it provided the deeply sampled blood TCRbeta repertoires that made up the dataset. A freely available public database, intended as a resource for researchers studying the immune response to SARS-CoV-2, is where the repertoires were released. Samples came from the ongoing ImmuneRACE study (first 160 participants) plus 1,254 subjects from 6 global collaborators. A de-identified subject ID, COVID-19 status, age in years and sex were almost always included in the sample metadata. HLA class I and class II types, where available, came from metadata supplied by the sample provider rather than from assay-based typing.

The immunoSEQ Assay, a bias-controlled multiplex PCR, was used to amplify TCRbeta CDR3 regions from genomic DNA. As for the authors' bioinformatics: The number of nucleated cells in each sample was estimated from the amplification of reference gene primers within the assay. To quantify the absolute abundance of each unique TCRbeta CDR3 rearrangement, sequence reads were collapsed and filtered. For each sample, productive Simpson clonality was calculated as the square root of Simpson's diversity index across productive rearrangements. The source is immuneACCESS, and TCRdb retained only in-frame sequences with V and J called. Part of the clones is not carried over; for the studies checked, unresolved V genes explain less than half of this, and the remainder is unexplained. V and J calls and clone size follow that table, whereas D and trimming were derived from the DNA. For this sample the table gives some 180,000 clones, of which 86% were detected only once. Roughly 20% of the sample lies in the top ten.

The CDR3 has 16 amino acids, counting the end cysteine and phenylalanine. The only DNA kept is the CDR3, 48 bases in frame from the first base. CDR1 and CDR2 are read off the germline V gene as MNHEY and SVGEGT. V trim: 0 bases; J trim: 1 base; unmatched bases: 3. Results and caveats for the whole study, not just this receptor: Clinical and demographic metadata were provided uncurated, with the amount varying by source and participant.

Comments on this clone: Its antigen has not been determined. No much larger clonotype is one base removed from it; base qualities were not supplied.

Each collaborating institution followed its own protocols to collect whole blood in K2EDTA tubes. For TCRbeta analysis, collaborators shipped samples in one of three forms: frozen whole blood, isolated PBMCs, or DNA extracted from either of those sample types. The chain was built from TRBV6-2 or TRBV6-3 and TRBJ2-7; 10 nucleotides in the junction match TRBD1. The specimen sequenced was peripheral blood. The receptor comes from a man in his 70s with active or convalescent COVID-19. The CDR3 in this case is CASSYSWGQGSYEQYF. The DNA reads TGTGCCAGCAGTTACTCCTGGGGACAGGGGTCCTACGAGCAGTACTTC.